This T cell receptor beta chain was captured by sequencing in a study of blood T cell repertoires in COVID-19. Measured with immunoSEQ multiplex PCR; TCRdb has only the in-frame clones, and not every one. The sample holds approximately 240,000 clones, roughly 86% seen once. CDR1 and CDR2 (germline): SQVTM, ANQGSEA. The CDR3 is made up of 13 amino acids. J was trimmed by 2 bases and V by 7 bases; bases with no gene match: 7. This receptor was identified in a man aged 50 to 59 with acute or convalescent COVID-19. The V gene is TRBV29-1, the J gene TRBJ2-7; 8 bases align to TRBD1. Sample: peripheral blood. In DNA, the CDR3 is TGCAGCGCCCGGACAGGGATTACCTACGAGCAGTACTTC. Amino acids: CSARTGITYEQYF.